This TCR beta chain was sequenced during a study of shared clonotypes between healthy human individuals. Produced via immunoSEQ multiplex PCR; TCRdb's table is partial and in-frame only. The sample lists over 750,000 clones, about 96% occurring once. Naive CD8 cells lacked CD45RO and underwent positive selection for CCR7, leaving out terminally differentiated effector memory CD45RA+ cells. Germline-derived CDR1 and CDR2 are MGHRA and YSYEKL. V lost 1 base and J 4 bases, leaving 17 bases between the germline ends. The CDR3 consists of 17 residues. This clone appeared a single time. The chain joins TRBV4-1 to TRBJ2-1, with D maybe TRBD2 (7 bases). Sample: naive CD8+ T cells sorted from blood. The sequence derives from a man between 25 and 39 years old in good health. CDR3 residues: CASSQVPEGGRYNEQFF. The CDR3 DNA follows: TGCGCCAGCAGCCAAGTACCCGAGGGGGGGAGGTACAATGAGCAGTTCTTC.